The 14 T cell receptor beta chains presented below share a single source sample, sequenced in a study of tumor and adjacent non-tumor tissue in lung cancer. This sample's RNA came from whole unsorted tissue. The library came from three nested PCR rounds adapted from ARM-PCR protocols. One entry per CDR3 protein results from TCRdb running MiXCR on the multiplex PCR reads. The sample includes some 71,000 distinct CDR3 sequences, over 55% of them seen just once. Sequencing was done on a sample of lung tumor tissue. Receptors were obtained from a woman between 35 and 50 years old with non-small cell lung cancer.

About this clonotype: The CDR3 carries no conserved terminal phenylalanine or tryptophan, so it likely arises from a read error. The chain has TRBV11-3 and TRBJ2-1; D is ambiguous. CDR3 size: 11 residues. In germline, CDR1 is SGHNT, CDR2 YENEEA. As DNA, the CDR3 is TGTGCAAGCAGCTTAGACGCAAACCAGTTCTTA. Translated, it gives CASSLDANQFL.

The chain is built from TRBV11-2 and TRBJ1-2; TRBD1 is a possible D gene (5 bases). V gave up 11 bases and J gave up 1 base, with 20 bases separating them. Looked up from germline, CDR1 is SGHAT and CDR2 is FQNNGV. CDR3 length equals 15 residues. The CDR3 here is CACSSSQGLNYGYTF. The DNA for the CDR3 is TGTGCCTGTAGCTCCTCGCAGGGCCTTAACTATGGCTACACCTTC.

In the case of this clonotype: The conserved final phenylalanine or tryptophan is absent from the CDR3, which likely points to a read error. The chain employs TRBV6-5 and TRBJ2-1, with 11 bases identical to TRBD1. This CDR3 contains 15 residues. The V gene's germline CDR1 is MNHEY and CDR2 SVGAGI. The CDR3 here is CANSSTGTGGGEQFL. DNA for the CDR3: TGTGCCAACAGTTCGACCGGGACAGGGGGAGGTGAGCAGTTCTTG.

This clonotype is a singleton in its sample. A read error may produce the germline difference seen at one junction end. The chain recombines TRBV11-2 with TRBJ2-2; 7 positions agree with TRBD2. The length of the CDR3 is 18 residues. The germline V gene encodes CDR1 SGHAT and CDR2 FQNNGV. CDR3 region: CASRFLGSGWANIGELFF. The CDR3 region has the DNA TGTGCCAGCAGATTTTTGGGTAGCGGGTGGGCCAACATCGGGGAGCTGTTTTTT. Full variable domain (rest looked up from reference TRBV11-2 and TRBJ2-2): EAGVAQSPRYKIIEKRQSVAFWCNPISGHATLYWYQQILGQGPKLLIQFQNNGVVDDSQLPKDRFSAERLKGVDSTLKIQPAKLEDSAVYLCASRFLGSGWANIGELFFGEGSRLTVL.

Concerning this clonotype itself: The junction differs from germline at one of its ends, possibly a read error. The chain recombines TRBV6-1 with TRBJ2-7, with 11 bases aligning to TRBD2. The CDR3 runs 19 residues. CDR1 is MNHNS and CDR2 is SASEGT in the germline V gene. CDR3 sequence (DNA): TGCGCCAGCAGTGATAGACAGGGTCTCCTAGCGGGGGGATTCTACGAGCAGTACTTC. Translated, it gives CASSDRQGLLAGGFYEQYF.

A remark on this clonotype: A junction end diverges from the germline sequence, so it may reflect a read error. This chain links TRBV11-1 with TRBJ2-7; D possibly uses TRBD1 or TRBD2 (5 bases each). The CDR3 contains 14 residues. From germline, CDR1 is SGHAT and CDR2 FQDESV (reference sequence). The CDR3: CVSGVQGGVYGQYF. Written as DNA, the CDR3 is TGTGTCAGCGGTGTGCAGGGCGGAGTATACGGGCAGTACTTC.

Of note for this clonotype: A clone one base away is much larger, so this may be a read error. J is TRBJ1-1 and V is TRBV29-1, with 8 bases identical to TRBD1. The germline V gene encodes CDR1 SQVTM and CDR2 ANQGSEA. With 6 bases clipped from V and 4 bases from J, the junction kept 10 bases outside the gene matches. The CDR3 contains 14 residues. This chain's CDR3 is CSVSYRGRSTEAFF. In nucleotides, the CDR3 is TGCAGCGTGTCGTACAGGGGGAGGAGCACTGAAGCTTTCTTT.

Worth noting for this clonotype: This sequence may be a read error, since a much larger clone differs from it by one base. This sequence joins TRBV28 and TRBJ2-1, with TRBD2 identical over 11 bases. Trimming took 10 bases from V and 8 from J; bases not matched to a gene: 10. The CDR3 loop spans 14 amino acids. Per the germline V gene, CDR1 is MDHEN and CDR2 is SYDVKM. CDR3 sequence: CANTIAGGIHEQFF. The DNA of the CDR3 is TGTGCCAACACTATAGCGGGAGGGATCCATGAGCAGTTCTTC.

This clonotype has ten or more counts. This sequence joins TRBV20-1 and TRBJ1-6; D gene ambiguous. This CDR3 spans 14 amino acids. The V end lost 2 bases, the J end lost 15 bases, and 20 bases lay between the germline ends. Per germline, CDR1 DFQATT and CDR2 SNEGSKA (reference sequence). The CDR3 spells CSARSRAHGFDLHF. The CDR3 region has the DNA TGCAGTGCTAGATCCCGGGCCCACGGTTTTGACCTCCACTTT.

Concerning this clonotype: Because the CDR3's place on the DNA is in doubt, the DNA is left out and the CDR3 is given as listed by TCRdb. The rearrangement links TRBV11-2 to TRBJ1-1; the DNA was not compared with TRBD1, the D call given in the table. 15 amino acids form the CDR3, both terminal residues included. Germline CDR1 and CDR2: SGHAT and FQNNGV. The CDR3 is CASSSTRGVGTGSFF.

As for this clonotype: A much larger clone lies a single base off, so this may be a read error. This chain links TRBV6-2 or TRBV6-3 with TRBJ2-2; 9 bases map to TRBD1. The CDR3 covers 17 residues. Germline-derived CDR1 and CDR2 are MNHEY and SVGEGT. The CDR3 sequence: CTSRASWTGAATGELFF. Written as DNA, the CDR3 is TGTACCAGCCGCGCCTCATGGACAGGGGCTGCCACCGGGGAGCTGTTTTTT.

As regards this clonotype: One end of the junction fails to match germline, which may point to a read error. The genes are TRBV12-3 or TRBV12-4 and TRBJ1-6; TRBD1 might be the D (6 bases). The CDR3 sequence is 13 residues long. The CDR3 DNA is TGTGCCAGCCGGCAGGGGATAGATTCACCCTTCTACTTT. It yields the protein CASRQGIDSPFYF.

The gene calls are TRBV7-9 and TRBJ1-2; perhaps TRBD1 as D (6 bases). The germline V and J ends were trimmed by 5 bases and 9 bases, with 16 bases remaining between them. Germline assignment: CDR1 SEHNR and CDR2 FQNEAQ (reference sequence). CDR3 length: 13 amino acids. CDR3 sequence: CASSIEQGGSYTF. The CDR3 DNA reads TGTGCCAGCAGCATTGAACAGGGAGGTAGCTACACCTTC.

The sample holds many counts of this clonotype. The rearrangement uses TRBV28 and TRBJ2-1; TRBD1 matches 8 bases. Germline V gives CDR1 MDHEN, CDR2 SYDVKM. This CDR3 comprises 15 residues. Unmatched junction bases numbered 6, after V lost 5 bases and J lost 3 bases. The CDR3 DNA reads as TGTGCCAGCAGTACCGACAGGGGCCACTACAATGAGCAGTTCTTC. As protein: CASSTDRGHYNEQFF.